This TCR beta chain was sequenced during a study of blood T cells in healthy people across ages. Study-level findings and limits: PBMC samples, being unsorted, prevented any conclusive comparison of naive and antigen-experienced cells.

Germline values: CDR1 SNHLY, CDR2 FYNNEI. The CDR3 is 16 amino acids. J was trimmed by 3 bases and V by 0 bases; bases with no gene match: 7. Individuals who donated were healthy Caucasians from Russia aged about 6 to 90. Researchers report isolating at least 6.5 million PBMCs per sample. For this clonotype: What it binds is unknown.

Through a sample-barcoded 5' primer and a J-beta primer mix, a second PCR was run for roughly 7 to 11 cycles. The template-switch adaptor was a 5' adaptor with 12 random nucleotides. It tagged each cDNA molecule. TCRdb reprocessed the 5' RACE reads with MiXCR, giving one entry per CDR3 protein. The table includes 800,000 to 900,000 distinct CDR3 sequences, approximately 59% detected once. Input material: blood. This chain uses TRBV2 with TRBJ1-2, with 7 positions matching TRBD1. The source of this sequence is a man aged 25-40 years in good health. The CDR3 DNA reads as TGTGCCAGCAGTGAAGCGCTATCAGGGGGATACTATGGCTACACCTTC. It translates to CASSEALSGGYYGYTF.